The next 8 T cell receptor beta chains were all read from a single sample in a study of blood T cell repertoires in COVID-19. Assay: immunoSEQ multiplex PCR; the TCRdb copy retains only in-frame clones and omits some. The table lists some 150,000 clones, 70% to 90% of them singletons. Material for sequencing was peripheral blood. These receptor sequences come from a woman aged 50 to 60 with acute or convalescent COVID-19.

This chain uses TRBV19 with TRBJ1-5; maybe TRBD1 (5 bases). This CDR3 region has 16 residues. Germline loops: CDR1 LNHDA, CDR2 SQIVND (reference sequence). V was trimmed by 7 bases and J by 0 bases, leaving 16 bases between them. CDR3 in DNA: TGTGCCAGTAAACAAAGACAGTCCTATAGCAATCAGCCCCAGCATTTT. Its translation: CASKQRQSYSNQPQHF.

V usage is TRBV6-6 and J usage is TRBJ1-3; D call uncertain. The CDR3 runs to 14 residues. The germline CDR1 and CDR2 sequences are MNHNY and SVGAGI (reference sequence). Trimming removed 6 bases at V and 0 bases at J, with 9 bases between. CDR3 bases: TGTGCCAGCAGGGCACAAAGCTCTGGAAACACCATATATTTT. Protein product: CASRAQSSGNTIYF.

DNA of the CDR3: TGTGCCAGCAGGTCGACAGGGAACGAGCAGTACTTC. Protein product: CASRSTGNEQYF. The V call is TRBV6-5, the J call TRBJ2-7; TRBD1 aligns across 7 bases. Unmatched junction bases numbered 4, after V lost 6 bases and J lost 5 bases. This CDR3 is built from 12 residues. Per germline, CDR1 MNHEY and CDR2 SVGAGI.

The rearrangement uses TRBV2 and TRBJ1-5; 7 nucleotides match TRBD1. The CDR3 contains 15 residues. V lost 4 bases and J lost 0; bases outside the gene matches: 3. Germline-derived CDR1 and CDR2 are SNHLY and FYNNEI. CDR3 sequence (DNA): TGTGCCAGCAGTGCACAGGGGAGTAGCAATCAGCCCCAGCATTTT. Translation gives CASSAQGSSNQPQHF.

This chain uses TRBV27 with TRBJ1-2, with 10 bases that match TRBD1. Germline CDR1 is MNHEY and CDR2 is SMNVEV (reference sequence). With V trimmed by 3 bases and J by 4 bases, 5 bases remained unmatched. The CDR3 runs 15 residues. The DNA for the CDR3 is TGTGCCAGCAGTTTCGGGACAGGGGATATCTATGGCTACACCTTC. Its protein is CASSFGTGDIYGYTF.

The gene calls are TRBV20-1 and TRBJ1-3; D remains unclear. V gave up 3 bases and J gave up 5 bases, with 11 bases separating them. Germline V gives CDR1 DFQATT, CDR2 SNEGSKA (reference sequence). CDR3 length equals 13 residues. The CDR3, as DNA: TGCAGTGCTAGTTGGGCAGAGAGAAACACCATATATTTT. Its translation is CSASWAERNTIYF.

This chain connects TRBV6-6 to TRBJ1-5; the D gene is possibly TRBD1 (6 bases). V gave up 4 bases and J gave up 5 bases, with 12 bases separating them. Looked up from germline, CDR1 is MNHNY and CDR2 is SVGAGI (reference sequence). This CDR3 spans 14 amino acids. CDR3 residues: CASSFIQGYQPQHF. The CDR3 nucleotides read TGTGCCAGCAGTTTTATACAGGGTTATCAGCCCCAGCATTTT.

The chain combines TRBV7-2 with TRBJ1-3, with 9 bases identical to TRBD1. The germline gives CDR1 SGHTA, CDR2 FQGNSA. This CDR3 spans 15 amino acids. V was clipped by 0 bases and J by 3 bases; unmatched bases: 0. CDR3 loop: CASSLATGGGNTIYF. CDR3 in DNA: TGTGCCAGCAGCTTAGCGACAGGGGGTGGAAACACCATATATTTT.